Below are 24 T cell receptor beta chains sequenced from a single sample in a study of regulatory T cells in long-lasting Graves disease. Time point specified: newly diagnosed GD, antithyroid drugs for less than 3 months. PBMC RNA served as the TCR library source. Arm-PCR of CDR3 regions and iRepertoire HTBI primers were the basis on which TCR beta libraries were built. A single record per CDR3 protein comes from TCRdb applying MiXCR to the multiplex PCR reads. The sample lists 500,000 or so distinct CDR3 sequences, around 15% occurring once. The data also belong to a second study, concerning T cells in Graves' hyperthyroidism and ophthalmopathy.

The specimen comprised peripheral blood mononuclear cells (PBMCs), sampled at new diagnosis, from a patient treated with antithyroid drugs. Receptor source: a woman aged 50 to 65 with Graves disease.

This clonotype showed up just a few times. Sequence at one end of the junction differs from germline and may be a read error. The chain links TRBV5-1 to TRBJ2-7; D may be TRBD2 (6 bases). Germline CDR1 and CDR2: SGHRS and YFSETQ. This CDR3 region has 13 residues. The DNA for the CDR3 is TGCGCCAGCAGCGGTAGCGGCCAAAGCGACAGAAACTTC. Translation: CASSGSGQSDRNF.

This clonotype was seen ten or more times. The J gene is TRBJ2-7, the V gene TRBV2; TRBD1 agrees at 11 bases. The germline V gene encodes CDR1 SNHLY and CDR2 FYNNEI. The V gene end was trimmed by 7 bases and the J gene end by 13 bases; junction bases not matched to a gene: 15. The CDR3 sequence is 14 residues long. The DNA for the CDR3 is TGTGCCAGCAAGTGGGGACAGGGGGACCAATATCCTTACTTC. Its translation: CASKWGQGDQYPYF.

This clonotype was seen ten or more times. The CDR3 DNA reads as TGTGCCAGCAGCTTAGGAGGGACAGGGGCTGCCGAGCAGTTCTTC. Translation: CASSLGGTGAAEQFF. V is TRBV11-2 and J is TRBJ2-1, with 10 bases identical to TRBD1. The CDR3 length is 15 residues. V dropped 1 base and J dropped 10; count of bases not matched to a gene: 7. Looked up from germline, CDR1 is SGHAT and CDR2 is FQNNGV.

This clonotype was counted many times. V is TRBV12-3 or TRBV12-4 and J is TRBJ1-4; TRBD1 aligns across 7 bases. This CDR3 contains 14 residues. Unmatched junction bases numbered 7, after V lost 5 bases and J lost 7 bases. The CDR3 region is CASSPRTGGEKLFF. CDR3 DNA sequence: TGTGCCAGCAGTCCCCGGACAGGAGGTGAAAAACTGTTTTTT.

This clonotype has a count of ten or more. This rearrangement joins TRBV2 to TRBJ2-5, with 11 bases lining up with TRBD2. Germline CDR1 SNHLY, CDR2 FYNNEI. The CDR3 runs 14 residues. V lost 4 bases, J lost 2 bases, and 0 bases stayed unmatched. CDR3 sequence (DNA): TGTGCCAGCAGTGGGACTAGCGGGCAAGAGACCCAGTACTTC. Protein product: CASSGTSGQETQYF.

In this sample, this clonotype turned up many times. The chain links TRBV7-8 to TRBJ2-4; TRBD1 is a possible D gene (7 bases). Trimming left V 5 bases short and J 0 bases short, with 17 bases between. From germline, CDR1 is SGHVS and CDR2 FQNEAQ. The CDR3 is 17 residues long. CDR3 DNA sequence: TGTGCCAGCAGCAAGGAGGGGGCAGGGCTAGCCAAAAACATTCAGTACTTC. Amino acid sequence: CASSKEGAGLAKNIQYF.

With regard to this clonotype: At one boundary the junction diverges from the germline segment, which might be a read error. CDR3 coding DNA: TGTGCCAGCAGCTTAACGACAGGGTGGGAGCAGTACTTC. It codes for CASSLTTGWEQYF. The chain links TRBV5-1 to TRBJ2-7; 7 positions agree with TRBD1. The CDR3 has 13 amino acids. Germline V gives CDR1 SGHRS, CDR2 YFSETQ.

Notes on this clonotype: Possible read error: a much larger clone is one base away. The chain employs TRBV5-1 and TRBJ2-1, with TRBD1 matching over 8 bases. CDR3 length: 15 amino acids. Germline loops: CDR1 SGHRS, CDR2 YFSETQ. DNA for the CDR3: TGCGCCAGCAGCTTGGGGGGACAGGAGTACAATAAGCAGTTCTTC. The encoded protein is CASSLGGQEYNKQFF.

The sample holds many counts of this clonotype. This chain connects TRBV2 to TRBJ1-5; perhaps TRBD1 as D (6 bases). This CDR3 spans 13 amino acids. The germline V gene has CDR1 SNHLY and CDR2 FYNNEI. The V end lost 6 bases, the J end lost 5 bases, and 11 bases lay between the germline ends. CDR3: CASSPRGDQPQHF. In DNA form, the CDR3 reads TGTGCCAGCAGCCCCAGGGGAGATCAGCCCCAGCATTTT.

This clonotype came up a few times. V usage is TRBV5-1 and J usage is TRBJ2-7; D gene unclear. Trimming took 7 bases from V and 2 from J, leaving 28 bases between them. In germline, CDR1 is SGHRS, CDR2 YFSETQ. CDR3 length: 18 amino acids. CDR3 protein: CASSSLSAQPLTPYEQYF. The DNA of the CDR3 is TGCGCCAGCTCCTCACTCTCCGCCCAGCCCCTGACCCCCTACGAGCAGTACTTC.

This clonotype showed up just a few times. The chain is built from TRBV30 and TRBJ1-1; 7 bases are a match to TRBD1. This CDR3 spans 15 amino acids. Trimming at V came to 4 bases and at J to 5 bases, leaving 13 bases not matched to a gene. Germline CDR1 GTSNPN, CDR2 SVGIG (reference sequence). The CDR3 reads CAWKSQGMRWTEAFF. The CDR3 nucleotides are TGTGCCTGGAAATCACAGGGGATGAGATGGACTGAAGCTTTCTTT.

This clonotype was seen at least ten times. The chain has TRBV7-3 and TRBJ1-1; tentative D call: TRBD1 (6 bases). The V gene's germline CDR1 is SGHTA and CDR2 FQGTGA. The CDR3 extends over 13 amino acids. The V and J ends lost 5 bases and 4 bases respectively, with 11 bases between them. CDR3 in amino acids: CASSPTGSTEAFF. Written as DNA, the CDR3 is TGTGCCAGCAGCCCTACAGGGTCCACTGAAGCTTTCTTT.

This clonotype was seen repeatedly, ten times or more. CDR3 in DNA: TGTGCCAGCAGCCCAACTAGCGGGAGGGGGTCAGATACGCAGTATTTT. As protein: CASSPTSGRGSDTQYF. The V call is TRBV2, the J call TRBJ2-3; 13 bases map to TRBD2. The ends lost 6 bases at V and 4 bases at J; junction bases unmatched: 7. Per germline, CDR1 SNHLY and CDR2 FYNNEI. This CDR3 region has 16 residues.

With regard to this clonotype: This may be a read error, as it is one base from a much larger clone. This chain connects TRBV6-2 or TRBV6-3 to TRBJ2-7, with a weak D call TRBD2 (7 bases). Germline loops: CDR1 MNHEY, CDR2 SVGEGT. The CDR3 loop spans 16 amino acids. V was cut by 2 bases and J by 2 bases, with 16 bases left in between. CDR3 nucleotides: TGTGCCAGCAGTTACGGGGCGGGAGAGGGGGCCTACGAGCAGTACTTC. It encodes CASSYGAGEGAYEQYF.

This chain joins TRBV24-1 and TRBJ2-2; D possibly corresponds to TRBD1 (6 bases). In germline, CDR1 is KGHDR, CDR2 SFDVKD. V lost 4 bases and J lost 0, with 11 bases in between. The CDR3 consists of 16 residues. This chain's CDR3 is CATSDPGQSNTGELFF. The CDR3 region has the DNA TGTGCCACCAGTGACCCCGGACAGTCGAACACCGGGGAGCTGTTTTTT.

This clonotype was observed many times. The DNA of the CDR3 is TGTGCCAGCAGCTTAGCCTTGAAAGAGACCCAGTACTTC. Its protein product is CASSLALKETQYF. This chain links TRBV7-9 with TRBJ2-5; D is unclear. Germline V gene lookup returns CDR1 SEHNR and CDR2 FQNEAQ (reference sequence). CDR3 length equals 13 residues. The V and J ends lost 0 bases and 3 bases respectively, with 5 bases between them.

The sample holds many counts of this clonotype. One end of the junction fails to match germline, which may point to a read error. As DNA, the CDR3 is TGTGCCAGCAGTTCTGGACAGGGGGCGGCTCAGCCCCGGCATTTT. This gives the protein CASSSGQGAAQPRHF. The V gene is TRBV12-3 or TRBV12-4, the J gene TRBJ1-5, with 11 bases aligning to TRBD1. The CDR3 is made up of 15 amino acids.

To note about this clonotype: A read error is likely here: a far larger clone is one base away. J is TRBJ2-3 and V is TRBV18, with 7 bases matching TRBD1. Judging by the DNA end, TRBJ1-1 fits better; the J call may be wrong. The CDR3 covers 13 residues. CDR1 KGHSH and CDR2 LQKENI come from the germline V gene. The DNA for the CDR3 is TGTGCCAGCTCGTCCGGGACAGATTCTGAAGCTTTCTTT. This encodes CASSSGTDSEAFF.

This clonotype showed up many times. This chain connects TRBV7-2 to TRBJ1-2; D unclear. Germline CDR1 SGHTA, CDR2 FQGNSA. V was shortened by 2 bases and J by 0 bases, with 7 bases between the two germline ends. This CDR3 is built from 14 residues. CDR3 in DNA: TGTGCCAGCAGCTTATGGGTCACTAACTATGGCTACACCTTC. Encoded protein: CASSLWVTNYGYTF.

The CDR3 protein is CASSFRGPSTEAFF. CDR3 nucleotide sequence: TGTGCCAGCAGTTTTCGGGGCCCGAGCACTGAAGCTTTCTTT. The V gene is TRBV28, the J gene TRBJ1-1, with D maybe TRBD1 (5 bases). Per the germline V gene, CDR1 is MDHEN and CDR2 is SYDVKM. The CDR3 totals 14 residues. V lost 3 bases and J 4 bases, leaving 12 bases between the germline ends.

The table lists this clonotype with many counts. The CDR3 DNA follows: TGTGCCAGCAGTTTAGGGCGGGAGTACGAGCAGTACTTC. It specifies CASSLGREYEQYF. The gene calls are TRBV28 and TRBJ2-7; 7 bases align to TRBD2. This CDR3 has 13 amino acids. Germline V gene lookup returns CDR1 MDHEN and CDR2 SYDVKM. V trimming: 2 bases; J trimming: 4 bases; junction bases outside the gene matches: 2.

This clonotype showed up many times. The gene calls are TRBV28 and TRBJ1-2; 9 bases fit TRBD1. The CDR3 is 14 amino acids. The germline CDR1 and CDR2 sequences are MDHEN and SYDVKM. V lost 7 bases to trimming and J lost 7 bases; unmatched junction nucleotides: 10. CDR3 DNA sequence: TGTGCCAGCACCTCAACAGGGGGCGCGATTGGCTACACCTTC. It yields the protein CASTSTGGAIGYTF.

With respect to this clonotype: With a much larger clone just one base away, this may be a read error. This chain uses TRBV5-5 with TRBJ2-5; weak D call: TRBD1 (5 bases). The J call is uncertain, as TRBJ2-7 better fits the DNA end. The CDR3 has 13 residues. Looked up from germline, CDR1 is SGHKS and CDR2 is YYEKEE (reference sequence). The CDR3, as DNA: TGTGCCAGCAGCTTGGGGACATGGCGCGAGCAGTACTTC. Translation: CASSLGTWREQYF.

This clonotype was seen a handful of times. Since no conserved phenylalanine or tryptophan closes the CDR3, a read error is the likely cause. The rearrangement uses TRBV5-1 and TRBJ2-7; 11 positions match TRBD2. Looked up from germline, CDR1 is SGHRS and CDR2 is YFSETQ. V gave up 0 bases and J gave up 3 bases; unmatched junction bases: 2. This CDR3 contains 15 residues. The CDR3 spells CASSLELAGVYEQYL. As DNA, the CDR3 is TGCGCCAGCAGCTTGGAACTAGCGGGAGTCTACGAGCAGTACCTC.